These T cell receptor beta chains were read from a single sample in a study of cytomegalovirus exposure and HLA in healthy donors. The method was immunoSEQ multiplex PCR; TCRdb's version includes in-frame clones alone and lacks a portion of them. The sample has about 33,000 clones, nearly 55% seen once. The sequenced material came from PBMCs. These receptors all come from a woman aged 40 to 50 in good health and CMV-seropositive. CDR3s include the opening cysteine and the closing phenylalanine or tryptophan. Each record gives: J gene, D gene, CDR3 length, V gene, clone size, CDR3 DNA, CDR3 protein. D genes are given only for firm matches. Clone size is given for some rows only: seen once, a few or many times, or a class if the clone is expanded.

TRBJ2-2 TRBD1 14 TRBV7-2 . TGTGCCAGCAGCCTTACAGGGGAATACGGGGAGCTGTTTTTT CASSLTGEYGELFF
TRBJ1-2 TRBD1 14 TRBV27 . TGTGCCAGCAGTTTATCACAGGGGGCCAGGGGCTACACCTTC CASSLSQGARGYTF
TRBJ2-7 TRBD1 15 TRBV7-8 . TGTGCCAGCAGCCACCGGGACAGGGGACCCTACGAGCAGTACTTC CASSHRDRGPYEQYF
TRBJ1-1 . 16 TRBV7-9 few TGTGCCAGCAGCTTTACCCTCCCGGGGTTCGGATCGGAAGCTTTCTTT CASSFTLPGFGSEAFF
TRBJ2-7 . 14 TRBV2 once TGTGCCAGCAGTGACCCTCGGGTTCACTACGAGCAGTACTTC CASSDPRVHYEQYF
TRBJ2-7 TRBD2 14 TRBV7-2 . TGTGCCAGCAGCCCCCGGGCGGGGGGATACGAGCAGTACTTC CASSPRAGGYEQYF
TRBJ1-2 . 14 TRBV9 . TGTGCCAGCACCCTAGGAGGGGCAGCCTATGGCTACACCTTC CASTLGGAAYGYTF
TRBJ1-5 . 15 TRBV19 . TGTGCCAGTAGTATAGGTCGAGTCCGCAATCAGCCCCAGCATTTT CASSIGRVRNQPQHF
TRBJ1-6 . 16 TRBV6-5 few TGTGCCAGCAGTTACTCGAGTTGGACAGAAAATTCACCCCTCCACTTT CASSYSSWTENSPLHF
TRBJ2-7 . 14 TRBV11-2 . TGTGCCAGCAGCTTAGGCACAGGGACGGGCGAGCAGTACTTC CASSLGTGTGEQYF
TRBJ2-5 . 14 TRBV5-6 . TGTGCCAGCAGCCACCTCGCGGGGGCGGTGACCCAGTACTTC CASSHLAGAVTQYF
TRBJ1-5 TRBD1 14 TRBV11-2 . TGTGCCAGCAGCCTCGGGACAGGGGGTCGGACCCAGCATTTT CASSLGTGGRTQHF
TRBJ2-3 TRBD2 15 TRBV10-3 . TGTGCCATCGGAGGCTCTAGCGGGGGAACATTTACGCAGTATTTT CAIGGSSGGTFTQYF